Below are 22 T cell receptor beta chains sequenced from a single sample in a study. MiXCR, run by TCRdb on the RT-PCR reads, gives a single entry per CDR3 protein. The sample has approximately 720,000 distinct CDR3 sequences; around 14% are singletons. Input material: memory CD4+ T cells from blood. The receptors come from a female donor in good health, serving as a healthy control.

A few counts support this clonotype. This rearrangement joins TRBV5-4 to TRBJ1-6; 9 bases align to TRBD1. Germline CDR1 reads SGHNT; CDR2 reads YYREEE (reference sequence). The CDR3 length is 14 residues. The trim removed 3 bases at V and 9 bases at J, leaving 4 bases unmatched. The CDR3 DNA reads as TGTGCCAGCAGCTGGGGACAGGGACTTTCACCCCTCCACTTT. It specifies CASSWGQGLSPLHF.

The chain couples TRBV7-9 to TRBJ1-1; 7 positions match TRBD1. The V gene's germline CDR1 is SEHNR and CDR2 FQNEAQ (reference sequence). J gave up 11 bases and V 2 bases, and 8 bases lay outside the gene matches. The CDR3 length is 13 residues. CDR3 nucleotide sequence: TGTGCCAGCAGCTTATCAGGGGGTTTGGTGGCTTTCTTT. Residues: CASSLSGGLVAFF.

The chain has TRBV7-3 and TRBJ1-1; D not resolved. Looked up from germline, CDR1 is SGHTA and CDR2 is FQGTGA. The ends were cut back, 2 bases at V and 5 bases at J, with 12 bases in the middle. There are 14 residues in the CDR3. CDR3 sequence (DNA): TGTGCCAGCAGCTTAGGTTATGCGGGGACTGAAGCTTTCTTT. Residues: CASSLGYAGTEAFF.

This clonotype was detected many times. The chain joins TRBV29-1 to TRBJ1-1; D possibly corresponds to TRBD1 (5 bases). Trimming removed 8 bases from V and 3 bases from J, with 13 bases in between. The germline gives CDR1 SQVTM, CDR2 ANQGSEA. This CDR3 region has 12 residues. The chain's CDR3 is CSIPGGHTEAFF. The CDR3 DNA follows: TGCAGCATCCCTGGGGGACACACTGAAGCTTTCTTT.

The sample holds a few counts of this clonotype. The CDR3, as DNA: TGTGCCAGCAGCTTAGTTGAGTCTAGCCTATTCAATGAGCAGTTCTTC. This translates into CASSLVESSLFNEQFF. The chain uses TRBV11-2 and TRBJ2-1; D is perhaps TRBD2 (5 bases). Trimming stripped 1 base from V and 6 bases from J, with 16 bases between. From germline, CDR1 is SGHAT and CDR2 FQNNGV. The CDR3 is 16 amino acids.

Many counts were recorded for this clonotype. This chain joins TRBV6-2 or TRBV6-3 and TRBJ2-7, with 8 positions matching TRBD1. The CDR3 contains 15 residues. Germline CDR1 reads MNHEY; CDR2 reads SVGEGT. Trimming removed 5 bases from V and 3 bases from J; junction bases left unmatched: 9. This CDR3 is CASSPDPTGDYEQYF. The DNA of the CDR3 is TGTGCCAGCAGTCCCGACCCGACAGGGGACTACGAGCAGTACTTC.

This clonotype was picked up a small number of times. The chain uses TRBV20-1 and TRBJ2-3; D is ambiguous. Germline CDR1 is DFQATT and CDR2 is SNEGSKA (reference sequence). V lost 4 bases to trimming and J lost 6 bases, with 5 bases between them. The CDR3 covers 10 residues. CDR3 bases: TGCAGTGCTAATCTGGATACGCAGTATTTT. This gives the protein CSANLDTQYF.

The J gene is TRBJ2-1, the V gene TRBV24-1, with 8 bases lining up with TRBD1. Germline CDR1 KGHDR, CDR2 SFDVKD. The CDR3 runs to 16 residues. J lost 8 bases, V lost 1 base, and 9 bases had no gene match. CDR3 nucleotides: TGTGCCACCAGTGATTTTTTTTCAGGGGGCCGGTATGAGCAGTTCTTC. It is translated as CATSDFFSGGRYEQFF.

This clonotype was seen a handful of times. The V call is TRBV5-1, the J call TRBJ2-2; D is unclear. CDR3 length equals 16 residues. Germline lookup yields CDR1 SGHRS and CDR2 YFSETQ. Trimming removed 1 base at V and 2 bases at J, with 12 bases between. The CDR3 nucleotides are TGCGCCAGCAGCTTGTCGTCCTCTACCAACACCGGGGAGCTGTTTTTT. Its protein is CASSLSSSTNTGELFF.

Many counts were recorded for this clonotype. V is TRBV10-3 and J is TRBJ2-7, with 8 bases matching TRBD1. Losses at the gene ends were 6 bases for V and 2 bases for J; bases not matched to a gene: 3. CDR1 is ENHRY, CDR2 SYGVKD, per germline. This CDR3 has 13 residues. The CDR3 region is CAISGQGTYEQYF. Written as DNA, the CDR3 is TGTGCCATCAGCGGACAGGGAACCTACGAGCAGTACTTC.

The rearrangement uses TRBV5-1 and TRBJ2-5; perhaps TRBD2 as D (5 bases). The V gene lost 5 bases and the J gene lost 5 bases, with 16 bases spanning the gap. This CDR3 region has 14 residues. Germline V gene sequence: CDR1 SGHRS, CDR2 YFSETQ. The CDR3 reads CASRFPSGGETQYF. As DNA, the CDR3 is TGCGCCAGCAGGTTTCCGTCGGGCGGGGAGACCCAGTACTTC.

In its sample, this clonotype was seen many times. The rearrangement joins TRBV13 to TRBJ2-2; TRBD2 matches 8 bases. Germline loops: CDR1 PRHDT, CDR2 FYEKMQ (reference sequence). V trimming: 2 bases; J trimming: 1 base; junction bases outside the gene matches: 0. CDR3 size: 15 residues. The CDR3 region is CASSLSGGNTGELFF. For the CDR3, the DNA is TGTGCCAGCAGCTTAAGCGGGGGGAACACCGGGGAGCTGTTTTTT.

The CDR3 bases are TGTGCCAGCAGCCAAGATGCAGCGGCCTCCTACAATGAGCAGTTCTTC. Its translation is CASSQDAAASYNEQFF. The chain carries TRBV3-1 and TRBJ2-1; maybe TRBD2 (5 bases). CDR3 length: 16 amino acids. Trimming took off 0 bases at V and 0 bases at J, with 9 bases between the two ends. In germline, CDR1 is LGHDT, CDR2 YNNKEL (reference sequence).

This clonotype was found a few times. V is TRBV27 and J is TRBJ2-5, with D tentatively TRBD1 or TRBD2 (5 bases each). V was pared by 8 bases and J by 9 bases, with 22 bases between. The CDR3 contains 14 residues. The germline CDR1 and CDR2 sequences are MNHEY and SMNVEV (reference sequence). CDR3 region: CASGRGTAQSAQYF. DNA of the CDR3: TGTGCCAGCGGAAGAGGGACCGCTCAGTCGGCCCAGTACTTC.

The chain employs TRBV18 and TRBJ2-2, with a possible D match to TRBD1 (5 bases). The CDR3 length is 16 residues. Germline V CDR1 and CDR2: KGHSH, LQKENI. The V gene lost 4 bases and the J gene lost 1 base, with 13 bases spanning the gap. The CDR3 DNA reads as TGTGCCAGCTCACTGGCCGGACACTTGAACACCGGGGAGCTGTTTTTT. It is translated as CASSLAGHLNTGELFF.

V gene TRBV29-1 combines with J gene TRBJ1-5; D is perhaps TRBD1 (5 bases). Trimming cost V 6 bases and J 5 bases, with 14 bases left between them. The germline gives CDR1 SQVTM, CDR2 ANQGSEA. The CDR3 loop spans 13 amino acids. CDR3: CSVSQGRDQPQHF. CDR3 sequence (DNA): TGCAGCGTATCGCAAGGCAGGGATCAGCCCCAGCATTTT.

This clonotype was observed a handful of times. J is TRBJ1-5 and V is TRBV5-8, with TRBD1 matching 9 bases. The CDR3 covers 14 residues. The junction had 10 bases not matched to a gene; V was cut back by 9 bases and J by 6 bases. Germline V gene lookup returns CDR1 SGHTS and CDR2 YDEGEE. CDR3 region: CATGTGWPSQPQHF. CDR3 coding DNA: TGTGCCACTGGGACAGGGTGGCCGTCTCAGCCCCAGCATTTT. Full variable domain (outside the CDR3, taken from reference TRBV5-8 and TRBJ1-5): EAGVTQSPTHLIKTRGQQATLRCSPISGHTSVYWYQQALGLGLQFLLWYDEGEERNRGNFPPRFSGRQFPNYSSELNVNALELEDSALYLCATGTGWPSQPQHFGDGTRLSIL.

This clonotype has a count of ten or more. The CDR3 bases are TGCGCCAGCAGCTTGGAATTATACGGGACAGGAGGCGATGAGCAGTTCTTC. Its protein product is CASSLELYGTGGDEQFF. This rearrangement joins TRBV5-1 to TRBJ2-1, with TRBD1 identical over 8 bases. The CDR3 is 17 amino acids. The J segment lost 8 bases and the V segment lost 0 bases, leaving 13 bases of the junction unmatched. Looked up from germline, CDR1 is SGHRS and CDR2 is YFSETQ.

This clonotype was observed a handful of times. The chain couples TRBV6-2 or TRBV6-3 to TRBJ1-5; 7 bases agree with TRBD1. The CDR3 runs 15 residues. Per germline, CDR1 MNHEY and CDR2 SVGEGT. V lost 5 bases, J lost 4 bases, and 8 bases stayed unmatched. The CDR3 sequence: CASSRGQVRNQPQHF. The CDR3 DNA sequence: TGTGCCAGCAGTCGTGGACAGGTTCGTAATCAGCCCCAGCATTTT.

V and J are TRBV5-1 and TRBJ2-1; 8 bases agree with TRBD1. The germline V gene has CDR1 SGHRS and CDR2 YFSETQ. This CDR3 has 16 residues. V lost 3 bases to trimming and J lost 4 bases; unmatched junction nucleotides: 9. The DNA for the CDR3 is TGCGCCAGCAGCTGGGGGGACAGGCCGACTTACAATGAGCAGTTCTTC. Translation gives CASSWGDRPTYNEQFF.

The V and J genes are TRBV4-3 and TRBJ2-2; 7 nucleotides agree with TRBD1. Germline lookup yields CDR1 LGHNA and CDR2 YSLEER. The CDR3 runs 17 residues. With 0 bases clipped from V and 0 bases from J, the junction kept 4 bases outside the gene matches. The CDR3 protein is CASSQDSQGANTGELFF. The CDR3 DNA reads as TGCGCCAGCAGCCAAGATTCTCAGGGGGCGAACACCGGGGAGCTGTTTTTT.

This clonotype appeared many times. This chain joins TRBV6-1 and TRBJ2-7, with D perhaps TRBD2 (6 bases). Per germline, CDR1 MNHNS and CDR2 SASEGT. The CDR3 sequence is 15 residues long. Trimming removed 8 bases at V and 0 bases at J, with 17 bases between. The CDR3 region has the DNA TGTGCCAGCCTCCCGGGGCGGGATAGCTCCTACGAGCAGTACTTC. Encoded protein: CASLPGRDSSYEQYF.